Listed here are 29 T cell receptor beta chains from one sample, sequenced in a study of cytomegalovirus exposure and HLA in healthy donors. The PCR used 60 Vbeta and 13 Jbeta primers. Repertoires were generated with immunoSEQ multiplex PCR, while TCRdb's copy carries only in-frame clones and drops some. The table lists about 130,000 clones, over 60% of them singletons. Sequencing input: PBMCs. The origin of the receptors is a female donor in good health and CMV-seronegative.

V and J are TRBV27 and TRBJ2-1; 8 bases are shared with TRBD1. V gave up 4 bases and J gave up 7 bases; unmatched junction bases: 9. Germline V CDR1 and CDR2: MNHEY, SMNVEV (reference sequence). The CDR3 has 15 residues. The CDR3 DNA follows: TGTGCCAGCAGTTCCGGGACAGGAGCGAGGAATGAGCAGTTCTTC. Translation: CASSSGTGARNEQFF.

V usage is TRBV7-8 and J usage is TRBJ2-5, with 8 positions matching TRBD2. The CDR3 has 13 residues. Trimming took 8 bases from V and 7 from J; bases not matched to a gene: 9. Germline V lookup: CDR1 SGHVS, CDR2 FQNEAQ. The CDR3 bases are TGTGCCAGCCTTTTCCGAGCGGGGGTGACCCAGTACTTC. Residues: CASLFRAGVTQYF.

This clone was seen only once. The chain links TRBV30 to TRBJ1-6; D not resolved. The CDR3 sequence is 15 residues long. Trimming took off 4 bases at V and 0 bases at J, with 10 bases between the two ends. Per germline, CDR1 GTSNPN and CDR2 SVGIG (reference sequence). The CDR3 loop is CAWIPVGSYNSPLHF. The CDR3 DNA sequence: TGTGCCTGGATACCCGTCGGCTCCTATAATTCACCCCTCCACTTT.

This chain uses TRBV27 with TRBJ2-5; a possible D gene is TRBD2 (5 bases). The CDR3 has 13 amino acids. The germline CDR1 and CDR2 sequences are MNHEY and SMNVEV (reference sequence). With 3 bases removed from V and 1 base from J, the gap between germline ends came to 6 bases. As DNA, the CDR3 is TGTGCCAGCAGTTTCCTAGCCCAAGAGACCCAGTACTTC. Translated, it gives CASSFLAQETQYF.

The V and J genes are TRBV28 and TRBJ1-5; D might be TRBD1 (6 bases). This CDR3 spans 17 amino acids. V was cut by 6 bases and J by 0 bases, with 18 bases left in between. The germline V gene has CDR1 MDHEN and CDR2 SYDVKM. The CDR3 sequence: CASRPPQGRGSNQPQHF. CDR3 coding DNA: TGTGCCAGCAGGCCTCCGCAGGGGAGGGGTAGCAATCAGCCCCAGCATTTT.

The chain links TRBV6-5 to TRBJ1-1, with TRBD1 matching over 8 bases. CDR3 length equals 13 residues. Trimming took 6 bases from V and 7 from J; bases not matched to a gene: 7. Germline CDR1 MNHEY, CDR2 SVGAGI. As DNA, the CDR3 is TGTGCCAGCAGACTATCGGACAGGGTTGAAGCTTTCTTT. Amino acids: CASRLSDRVEAFF.

This chain connects TRBV6-6 to TRBJ1-1; a possible D gene is TRBD1 (6 bases). The CDR3 runs to 14 residues. The germline gives CDR1 MNHNY, CDR2 SVGAGI (reference sequence). Trimming shortened V by 6 bases and J by 0 bases, and 11 bases separated the two germline ends. The CDR3 spells CASSPDRMNTEAFF. The DNA for the CDR3 is TGTGCCAGCAGCCCGGACAGAATGAACACTGAAGCTTTCTTT.

This chain uses TRBV27 with TRBJ1-3; D uncertain. This CDR3 region has 16 residues. The V and J ends lost 4 bases and 5 bases respectively, with 18 bases between them. CDR1 and CDR2 from the germline V gene are MNHEY and SMNVEV (reference sequence). CDR3 nucleotide sequence: TGTGCCAGCAGTTCTAGCGGCCCCCGTGAGAGAAACACCATATATTTT. Protein: CASSSSGPRERNTIYF.

The chain links TRBV4-1 to TRBJ2-5; possible D gene TRBD1, 5 bases. This CDR3 comprises 14 residues. Trimming pared 1 base from V and 5 bases from J, leaving 11 bases between. The germline V gene encodes CDR1 MGHRA and CDR2 YSYEKL. CDR3 sequence reads: CASSQVDSGETQYF. The CDR3 bases are TGCGCCAGCAGCCAAGTTGACAGTGGGGAGACCCAGTACTTC.

V is TRBV2 and J is TRBJ1-5, with TRBD1 identical over 7 bases. Trimming removed 2 bases from V and 8 bases from J; junction bases left unmatched: 15. Germline assignment: CDR1 SNHLY and CDR2 FYNNEI. The CDR3 spans 17 residues. For the CDR3, the DNA is TGTGCCAGCAGTGAATATCCGACAGGGCTAATCGAAAAGCCCCAGCATTTT. As protein: CASSEYPTGLIEKPQHF.

This chain joins TRBV30 and TRBJ2-7; TRBD1 matches at 7 bases. The junction had 6 bases not matched to a gene; V was cut back by 2 bases and J by 5 bases. Germline V gene data show CDR1 as GTSNPN and CDR2 as SVGIG (reference sequence). The CDR3 has 13 residues. The CDR3 DNA sequence: TGTGCCTGGAGTCGACAGGGACGGAACGAGCAGTACTTC. It encodes CAWSRQGRNEQYF.

The count of this clone is one. The rearrangement links TRBV7-3 to TRBJ2-3; possible D gene TRBD2, 5 bases. CDR1 and CDR2 (germline): SGHTA, FQGTGA. Trimming cost V 5 bases and J 1 base, with 10 bases left between them. This CDR3 is 14 amino acids long. CDR3 loop: CASSPQRGTDTQYF. CDR3 nucleotides: TGTGCCAGCAGCCCCCAGAGGGGCACAGATACGCAGTATTTT.

The CDR3 coding sequence is TGTGCCAGCAGTGGGACAGGGGGCAGTGGAAACACCATATATTTT. Residues: CASSGTGGSGNTIYF. The chain combines TRBV2 with TRBJ1-3; 11 nucleotides line up with TRBD1. V gave up 4 bases and J gave up 3 bases; unmatched junction bases: 2. The CDR3 spans 15 residues. CDR1 is SNHLY, CDR2 FYNNEI, per germline.

The V and J genes are TRBV19 and TRBJ1-1; no clear D. Per the germline V gene, CDR1 is LNHDA and CDR2 is SQIVND (reference sequence). Trimming took off 3 bases at V and 0 bases at J, with 8 bases between the two ends. This CDR3 is built from 14 residues. This CDR3 reads CASSMRGMNTEAFF. The CDR3 nucleotides read TGTGCCAGTAGTATGCGGGGTATGAACACTGAAGCTTTCTTT.

The chain is built from TRBV28 and TRBJ1-4; D is uncertain. CDR1 is MDHEN, CDR2 SYDVKM, per germline. This CDR3 spans 16 amino acids. Trimming pared 3 bases from V and 0 bases from J, leaving 11 bases between. CDR3 region: CASSFFDIATNEKLFF. The CDR3 DNA sequence: TGTGCCAGCAGTTTTTTCGACATTGCAACTAATGAAAAACTGTTTTTT.

This clone was observed a single time. The chain uses TRBV19 and TRBJ1-5; D possibly corresponds to TRBD1 (6 bases). The CDR3 totals 16 residues. The germline V gene encodes CDR1 LNHDA and CDR2 SQIVND (reference sequence). The ends were cut back, 1 base at V and 7 bases at J, with 17 bases in the middle. CDR3 amino acids: CASSIVRQSRGQPQHF. The CDR3 DNA sequence: TGTGCCAGTAGTATAGTCAGACAATCCAGGGGACAGCCCCAGCATTTT.

The gene calls are TRBV6-6 and TRBJ2-1; 9 bases are shared with TRBD2. Germline lookup yields CDR1 MNHNY and CDR2 SVGAGI (reference sequence). J was trimmed by 7 bases and V by 4 bases; bases with no gene match: 11. The CDR3 is 16 amino acids. CDR3 nucleotide sequence: TGTGCCAGCAGTTCCCCCGTAGCGGGAGCTGGTAATGAGCAGTTCTTC. This gives the protein CASSSPVAGAGNEQFF.

The chain recombines TRBV28 with TRBJ2-5, with TRBD2 as a possible D gene (6 bases). This CDR3 is built from 13 residues. V was trimmed by 6 bases and J by 7 bases, leaving 15 bases between them. Germline V lookup: CDR1 MDHEN, CDR2 SYDVKM. For the CDR3, the DNA is TGTGCCAGCAGCCCGCAGTGGAGGGGGACCCAGTACTTC. Protein: CASSPQWRGTQYF.

V usage is TRBV5-3 and J usage is TRBJ1-5; D uncertain. TRBV5-3 is an open reading frame, and its role is uncertain. V was cut by 8 bases and J by 3 bases, with 15 bases left in between. The CDR3 has 14 amino acids. The CDR3 here is CASLREVHNQPQHF. Written as DNA, the CDR3 is TGTGCCAGCCTCCGCGAGGTTCACAATCAGCCCCAGCATTTT.

This chain links TRBV2 with TRBJ2-5; TRBD1 aligns across 9 bases. The end of the DNA fits TRBJ2-7 better, so the J call may be wrong. CDR3 size: 14 residues. Germline lookup yields CDR1 SNHLY and CDR2 FYNNEI. The CDR3 spells CASSGGQGSYEQYF. As DNA, the CDR3 is TGTGCCAGCAGTGGGGGACAGGGTTCCTACGAGCAGTACTTC.

The chain has TRBV19 and TRBJ2-2; 9 bases are shared with TRBD2. CDR1 LNHDA and CDR2 SQIVND come from the germline V gene (reference sequence). V lost 10 bases, J lost 3 bases, and 9 bases stayed unmatched. The CDR3 is 15 amino acids. CDR3 nucleotide sequence: TGTGCCACTTTTGCGGGACTAGCCCACACCGGGGAGCTGTTTTTT. Amino acid sequence: CATFAGLAHTGELFF.

Regarding this clone: The junction departs from the called germline gene at one end, perhaps through a read error. J is TRBJ1-2 and V is TRBV7-9, with 8 nucleotides matching TRBD1. Germline CDR1 is SEHNR and CDR2 is FQNEAQ (reference sequence). The CDR3 is 14 residues long. The CDR3 loop is CSSSPRQGSHGYTF. CDR3 nucleotide sequence: TGTTCCAGCAGCCCCAGACAGGGGAGTCATGGCTACACCTTC.

This chain links TRBV7-2 with TRBJ2-1; TRBD2 matches 14 bases. CDR3 length: 21 amino acids. V was clipped by 0 bases and J by 0 bases; unmatched bases: 10. Germline lookup yields CDR1 SGHTA and CDR2 FQGNSA. The CDR3, as DNA: TGTGCCAGCAGCTTAGCTTACTCCGGGACTAGCGGGGGAAGCTCCTACAATGAGCAGTTCTTC. Encoded protein: CASSLAYSGTSGGSSYNEQFF.

This sequence joins TRBV25-1 and TRBJ1-4; maybe TRBD1 (5 bases). The CDR3 runs 16 residues. Looked up from germline, CDR1 is MGHDK and CDR2 is SYGVNS. Trimming shortened V by 0 bases and J by 2 bases, and 10 bases separated the two germline ends. This CDR3 reads CASSEYGGGTNEKLFF. The CDR3 region has the DNA TGTGCCAGCAGTGAATATGGGGGGGGGACTAATGAAAAACTGTTTTTT.

The genes are TRBV7-9 and TRBJ1-1; D not certain. The V gene's germline CDR1 is SEHNR and CDR2 FQNEAQ (reference sequence). Trimming stripped 6 bases from V and 4 bases from J, with 12 bases between. The CDR3 is 13 residues long. In nucleotides, the CDR3 is TGTGCCAGCAGTCAAACTAGGATCACTGAAGCTTTCTTT. Translating it yields CASSQTRITEAFF.

This chain uses TRBV9 with TRBJ2-7; TRBD1 is a possible D gene (6 bases). The CDR3 extends over 13 amino acids. Germline V gene sequence: CDR1 SGDLS, CDR2 YYNGEE. The V gene lost 4 bases and the J gene lost 5 bases, with 13 bases spanning the gap. DNA for the CDR3: TGTGCCAGCAGCCGTAGGGGGAACAACGAGCAGTACTTC. It codes for CASSRRGNNEQYF.

The genes are TRBV7-6 and TRBJ2-2; 8 bases line up with TRBD2. Trimming at V came to 1 base and at J to 4 bases, leaving 5 bases not matched to a gene. There are 16 residues in the CDR3. Per the germline V gene, CDR1 is SGHVS and CDR2 is FNYEAQ. CDR3 region: CASSLGAGVITGELFF. CDR3 coding DNA: TGTGCCAGCAGCTTAGGAGCGGGAGTTATCACCGGGGAGCTGTTTTTT. Full variable domain (rest looked up from reference TRBV7-6 and TRBJ2-2): GAGVSQSPRYKVTKRGQDVALRCDPISGHVSLYWYRQALGQGPEFLTYFNYEAQQDKSGLPNDRFSAERPEGSISTLTIQRTEQRDSAMYRCASSLGAGVITGELFFGEGSRLTVL.

The chain recombines TRBV11-2 with TRBJ1-1; 9 nucleotides align to TRBD1. This CDR3 has 14 residues. After removal of 5 bases from V and 3 bases from J, the junction contained 4 bases not matched to a gene. Germline V lookup: CDR1 SGHAT, CDR2 FQNNGV. CDR3 amino acids: CASSRGQGYTEAFF. CDR3 coding DNA: TGTGCCAGCAGCCGGGGACAGGGATACACTGAAGCTTTCTTT. The whole variable domain, remainder taken from reference TRBV11-2 and TRBJ1-1, is EAGVAQSPRYKIIEKRQSVAFWCNPISGHATLYWYQQILGQGPKLLIQFQNNGVVDDSQLPKDRFSAERLKGVDSTLKIQPAKLEDSAVYLCASSRGQGYTEAFFGQGTRLTVV.

The chain combines TRBV9 with TRBJ2-1; TRBD2 might be the D (5 bases). Trimming pared 1 base from V and 9 bases from J, leaving 8 bases between. Germline values: CDR1 SGDLS, CDR2 YYNGEE. This CDR3 has 12 amino acids. This chain's CDR3 is CASSVPGGEQFF. CDR3 sequence (DNA): TGTGCCAGCAGCGTACCCGGAGGTGAGCAGTTCTTC.